The 10 T cell receptor beta chains listed next were all sequenced from one sample in a study of T cell changes during pregnancy in multiple sclerosis. This table comes from immunoSEQ multiplex PCR, and its TCRdb copy is limited to in-frame clones, with some not included. The sample gives some 80,000 clones, around 94% of which show up once; roughly 0.14% is in the top ten. This material consisted of CD4+ T cells from peripheral blood mononuclear cells, taken after pregnancy. The receptors were gathered from a female donor with multiple sclerosis, enrolled in a pregnancy study.

The chain uses TRBV7-2 and TRBJ2-3; TRBD2 aligns across 10 bases. This CDR3 is built from 14 residues. Germline lookup yields CDR1 SGHTA and CDR2 FQGNSA. Trimming removed 4 bases from V and 8 bases from J; junction bases left unmatched: 6. The DNA for the CDR3 is TGTGCCAGCAGCTCTCTAGCGGGAGCGGGTACGCAGTATTTT. Translating it yields CASSSLAGAGTQYF.

V is TRBV6-6 and J is TRBJ2-3; D ambiguous. The ends were cut back, 7 bases at V and 4 bases at J, with 12 bases in the middle. CDR1 is MNHNY and CDR2 is SVGAGI in the germline V gene (reference sequence). This CDR3 has 13 amino acids. Written as DNA, the CDR3 is TGTGCCAGCACCTCAACATCCGCAGATACGCAGTATTTT. Protein: CASTSTSADTQYF.

This chain uses TRBV5-4 with TRBJ1-4, with TRBD1 matching 7 bases. The CDR3 sequence is 15 residues long. V gave up 4 bases and J gave up 6 bases; unmatched junction bases: 9. Germline V CDR1 and CDR2: SGHNT, YYREEE (reference sequence). In DNA, the CDR3 is TGTGCCAGCAGCCCCTCCGGGACAGAGGATGAAAAACTGTTTTTT. Amino acid sequence: CASSPSGTEDEKLFF.

The rearrangement links TRBV6-6 to TRBJ1-5; a possible D gene is TRBD1 (5 bases). The germline V gene encodes CDR1 MNHNY and CDR2 SVGAGI (reference sequence). V was cut by 4 bases and J by 5 bases, with 18 bases left in between. This CDR3 is 16 amino acids long. The CDR3 protein is CASSFYGFGGDQPQHF. The CDR3 region has the DNA TGTGCCAGCAGTTTCTATGGGTTCGGGGGGGATCAGCCCCAGCATTTT.

V gene TRBV6-5 combines with J gene TRBJ1-5; tentative D call: TRBD1 (5 bases). This CDR3 region has 16 residues. Germline-derived CDR1 and CDR2 are MNHEY and SVGAGI. V lost 1 base and J lost 2, with 12 bases in between. The CDR3 DNA is TGTGCCAGCAGTTACTTTCCACAGACAGGCAATCAGCCCCAGCATTTT. Translation: CASSYFPQTGNQPQHF.

The CDR3 reads CASSQDREVDTQYF. CDR3 sequence (DNA): TGTGCCAGCAGTCAAGACAGGGAGGTAGATACGCAGTATTTT. The chain has TRBV7-9 and TRBJ2-3; D possibly corresponds to TRBD1 (7 bases). Per the germline V gene, CDR1 is SEHNR and CDR2 is FQNEAQ (reference sequence). There are 14 residues in the CDR3. Trimming cost V 6 bases and J 5 bases, with 15 bases left between them. The variable domain in full, completed from reference TRBV7-9 and TRBJ2-3, reads DTGVSQNPRHKITKRGQNVTFRCDPISEHNRLYWYRQTLGQGPEFLTYFQNEAQLEKSRLLSDRFSAERPKGSFSTLEIQRTEQGDSAMYLCASSQDREVDTQYFGPGTRLTVL.

The J gene is TRBJ2-1, the V gene TRBV4-1, with 11 positions matching TRBD2. The CDR3 length is 16 residues. Germline V lookup: CDR1 MGHRA, CDR2 YSYEKL. The ends lost 3 bases at V and 6 bases at J; junction bases unmatched: 7. The CDR3 DNA is TGCGCCAGCAGCCAGTTAGCGGGAGGGCCAGGCAATGAGCAGTTCTTC. Its protein is CASSQLAGGPGNEQFF.

This clone has just one count. The rearrangement joins TRBV27 to TRBJ2-1, with TRBD2 identical over 10 bases. CDR3 length: 15 residues. Germline V gives CDR1 MNHEY, CDR2 SMNVEV (reference sequence). V dropped 4 bases and J dropped 6; count of bases not matched to a gene: 6. The CDR3 loop reads CASSYRLAGGNEQFF. For the CDR3, the DNA is TGTGCCAGCAGTTATCGACTAGCGGGTGGCAATGAGCAGTTCTTC.

This clone was detected once. The chain joins TRBV5-1 to TRBJ2-7; 8 bases are a match to TRBD2. This CDR3 is built from 16 residues. V gave up 5 bases and J gave up 7 bases; unmatched junction bases: 17. Germline CDR1 and CDR2: SGHRS and YFSETQ. For the CDR3, the DNA is TGCGCCAGCAGGGAGGCCAGCGGGAGTTTGCGTAGGGAGCAGTACTTC. The encoded protein is CASREASGSLRREQYF.

The CDR3 loop reads CAISESLAGAHTQYF. DNA for the CDR3: TGTGCCATCAGTGAGTCTCTAGCGGGGGCTCATACGCAGTATTTT. V is TRBV10-3 and J is TRBJ2-3; TRBD2 matches at 10 bases. This CDR3 is built from 15 residues. Per the germline V gene, CDR1 is ENHRY and CDR2 is SYGVKD. Germline trimming cut 0 bases from V and 7 bases from J; bases unmatched to any gene: 4.